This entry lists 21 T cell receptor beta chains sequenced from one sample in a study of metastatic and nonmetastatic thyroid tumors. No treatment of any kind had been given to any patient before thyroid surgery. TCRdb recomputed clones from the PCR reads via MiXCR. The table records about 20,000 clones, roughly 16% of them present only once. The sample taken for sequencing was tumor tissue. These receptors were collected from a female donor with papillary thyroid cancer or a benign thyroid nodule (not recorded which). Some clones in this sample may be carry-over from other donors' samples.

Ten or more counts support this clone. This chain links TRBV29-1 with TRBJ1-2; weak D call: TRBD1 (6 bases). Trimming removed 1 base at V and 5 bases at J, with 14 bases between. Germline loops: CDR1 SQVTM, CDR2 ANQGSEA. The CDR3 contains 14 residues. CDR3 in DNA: TGCAGCGTTGAAGGGTCAGACAGGTTTTATGGCTACACCTTC. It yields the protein CSVEGSDRFYGYTF.

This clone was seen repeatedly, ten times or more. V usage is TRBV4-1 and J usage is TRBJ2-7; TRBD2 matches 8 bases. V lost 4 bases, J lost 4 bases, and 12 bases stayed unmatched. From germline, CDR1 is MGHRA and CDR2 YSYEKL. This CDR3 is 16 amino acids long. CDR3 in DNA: TGCGCCAGCAGCCTAGGACTAGCCGTACTGGGGTACGAGCAGTACTTC. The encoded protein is CASSLGLAVLGYEQYF.

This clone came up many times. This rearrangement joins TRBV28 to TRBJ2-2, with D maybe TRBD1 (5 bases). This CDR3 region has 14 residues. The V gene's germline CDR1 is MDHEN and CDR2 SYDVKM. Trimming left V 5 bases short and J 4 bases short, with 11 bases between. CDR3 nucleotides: TGTGCCAGCAGTCCTGACAGACTCACCGGGGAGCTGTTTTTT. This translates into CASSPDRLTGELFF.

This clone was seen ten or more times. CDR3 nucleotides: TGTGCCAGCAGTGAAGCAGAGCTCTACTCCTACGAGCAGTACTTC. This sequence encodes CASSEAELYSYEQYF. The rearrangement joins TRBV2 to TRBJ2-7; D unclear. V gave up 0 bases and J gave up 0 bases, with 9 bases separating them. The CDR3 has 15 amino acids. Germline V gene sequence: CDR1 SNHLY, CDR2 FYNNEI.

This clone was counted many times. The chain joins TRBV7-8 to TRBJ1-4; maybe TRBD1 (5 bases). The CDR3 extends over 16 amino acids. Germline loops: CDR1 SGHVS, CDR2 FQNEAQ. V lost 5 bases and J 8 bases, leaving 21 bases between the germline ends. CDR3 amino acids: CASSNVPGTSEEKLFF. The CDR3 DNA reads TGTGCCAGCAGCAACGTCCCCGGGACCTCTGAGGAAAAACTGTTTTTT.

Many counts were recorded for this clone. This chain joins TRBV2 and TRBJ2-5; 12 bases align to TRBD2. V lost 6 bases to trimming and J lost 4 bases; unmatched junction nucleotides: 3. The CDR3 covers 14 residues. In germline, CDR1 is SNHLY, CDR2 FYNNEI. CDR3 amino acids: CASRTGLAGETQYF. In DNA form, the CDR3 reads TGTGCCAGCAGAACGGGACTAGCGGGAGAGACCCAGTACTTC.

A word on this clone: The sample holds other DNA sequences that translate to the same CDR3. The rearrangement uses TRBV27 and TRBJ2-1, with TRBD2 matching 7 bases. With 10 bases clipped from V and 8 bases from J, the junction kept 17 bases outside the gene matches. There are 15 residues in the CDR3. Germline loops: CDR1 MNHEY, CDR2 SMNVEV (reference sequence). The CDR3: CATRPLASGMHEQFF. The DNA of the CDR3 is TGTGCCACCCGACCCCTCGCTAGCGGTATGCATGAGCAGTTCTTC.

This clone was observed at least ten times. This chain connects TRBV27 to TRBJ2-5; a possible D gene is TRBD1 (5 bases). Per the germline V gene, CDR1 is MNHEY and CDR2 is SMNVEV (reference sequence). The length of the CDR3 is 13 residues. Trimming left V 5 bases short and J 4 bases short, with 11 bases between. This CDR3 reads CASSPHGAETQYF. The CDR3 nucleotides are TGTGCCAGCAGTCCCCATGGGGCAGAGACCCAGTACTTC.

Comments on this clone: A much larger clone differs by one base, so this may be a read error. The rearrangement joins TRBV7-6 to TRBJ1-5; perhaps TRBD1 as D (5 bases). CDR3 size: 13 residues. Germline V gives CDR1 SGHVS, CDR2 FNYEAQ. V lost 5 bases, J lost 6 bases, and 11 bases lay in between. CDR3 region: CASSPDGGQPQHF. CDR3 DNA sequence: TGTGCCAGCAGCCCGGACGGGGGTCAGCCCCAGCATTTT. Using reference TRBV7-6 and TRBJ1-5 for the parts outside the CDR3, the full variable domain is GAGVSQSPRYKVTKRGQDVALRCDPISGHVSLYWYRQALGQGPEFLTYFNYEAQQDKSGLPNDRFSAERPEGSISTLTIQRTEQRDSAMYRCASSPDGGQPQHFGDGTRLSIL.

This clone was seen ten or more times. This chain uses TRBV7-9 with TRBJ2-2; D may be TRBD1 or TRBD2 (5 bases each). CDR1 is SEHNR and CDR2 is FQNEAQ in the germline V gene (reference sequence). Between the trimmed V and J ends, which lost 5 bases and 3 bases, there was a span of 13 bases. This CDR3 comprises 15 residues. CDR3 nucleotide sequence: TGTGCCAGCAGCCGAGTCGGGACGGACACCGGGGAGCTGTTTTTT. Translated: CASSRVGTDTGELFF.

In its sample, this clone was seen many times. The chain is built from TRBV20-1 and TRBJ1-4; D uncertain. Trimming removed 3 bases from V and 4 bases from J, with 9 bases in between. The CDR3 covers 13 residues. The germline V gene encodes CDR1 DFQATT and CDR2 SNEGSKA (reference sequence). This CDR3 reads CSASGPVNEKLFF. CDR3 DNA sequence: TGCAGTGCTAGTGGGCCTGTTAATGAAAAACTGTTTTTT.

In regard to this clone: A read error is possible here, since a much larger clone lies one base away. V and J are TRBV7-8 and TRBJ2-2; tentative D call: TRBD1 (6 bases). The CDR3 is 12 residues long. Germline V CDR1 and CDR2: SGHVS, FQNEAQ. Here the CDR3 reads CASSRDTRELFF. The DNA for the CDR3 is TGTGCCAGCAGTCGGGACACCAGGGAGCTGTTTTTT.

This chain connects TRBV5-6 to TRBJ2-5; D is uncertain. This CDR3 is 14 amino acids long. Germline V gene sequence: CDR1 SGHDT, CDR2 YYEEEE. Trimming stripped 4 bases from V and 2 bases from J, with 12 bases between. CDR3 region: CASSQLRLQETQYF. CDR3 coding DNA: TGTGCCAGCAGCCAACTCAGGTTACAAGAGACCCAGTACTTC.

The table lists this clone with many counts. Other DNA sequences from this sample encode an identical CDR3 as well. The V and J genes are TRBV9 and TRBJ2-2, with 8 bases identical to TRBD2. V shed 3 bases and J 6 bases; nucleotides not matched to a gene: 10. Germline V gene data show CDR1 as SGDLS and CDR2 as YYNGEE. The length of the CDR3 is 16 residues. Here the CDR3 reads CASSAVAGRYSGELFF. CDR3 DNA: TGTGCCAGCAGCGCCGTAGCGGGGAGGTACTCCGGGGAGCTGTTTTTT.

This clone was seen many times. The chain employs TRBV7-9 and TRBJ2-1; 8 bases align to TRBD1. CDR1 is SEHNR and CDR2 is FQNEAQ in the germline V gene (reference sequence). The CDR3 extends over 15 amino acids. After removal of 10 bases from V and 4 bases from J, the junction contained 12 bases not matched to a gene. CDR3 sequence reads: CAIRKGQVVYNEQFF. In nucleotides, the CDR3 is TGTGCCATCCGAAAGGGACAGGTTGTTTACAATGAGCAGTTCTTC. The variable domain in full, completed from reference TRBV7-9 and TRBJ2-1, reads DTGVSQNPRHKITKRGQNVTFRCDPISEHNRLYWYRQTLGQGPEFLTYFQNEAQLEKSRLLSDRFSAERPKGSFSTLEIQRTEQGDSAMYLCAIRKGQVVYNEQFFGPGTRLTVL.

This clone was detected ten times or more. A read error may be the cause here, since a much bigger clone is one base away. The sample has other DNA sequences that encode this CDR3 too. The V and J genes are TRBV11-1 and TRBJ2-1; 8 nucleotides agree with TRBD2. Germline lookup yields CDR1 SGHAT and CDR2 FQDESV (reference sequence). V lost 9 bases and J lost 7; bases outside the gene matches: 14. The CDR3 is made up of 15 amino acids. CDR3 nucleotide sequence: TGTGCCAGTAGCCCCTTGGCGGGGGGTGTAAATGAGCAGTTCTTC. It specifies CASSPLAGGVNEQFF.

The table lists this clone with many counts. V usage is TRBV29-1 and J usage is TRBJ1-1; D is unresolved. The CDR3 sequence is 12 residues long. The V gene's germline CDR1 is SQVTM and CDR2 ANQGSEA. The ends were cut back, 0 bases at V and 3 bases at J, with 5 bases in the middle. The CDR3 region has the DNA TGCAGCGTTGAAGACCTCTACACTGAAGCTTTCTTT. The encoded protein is CSVEDLYTEAFF. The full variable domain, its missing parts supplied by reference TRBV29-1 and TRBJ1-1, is SAVISQKPSRDICQRGTSLTIQCQVDSQVTMMFWYRQQPGQSLTLIATANQGSEATYESGFVIDKFPISRPNLTFSTLTVSNMSPEDSSIYLCSVEDLYTEAFFGQGTRLTVV.

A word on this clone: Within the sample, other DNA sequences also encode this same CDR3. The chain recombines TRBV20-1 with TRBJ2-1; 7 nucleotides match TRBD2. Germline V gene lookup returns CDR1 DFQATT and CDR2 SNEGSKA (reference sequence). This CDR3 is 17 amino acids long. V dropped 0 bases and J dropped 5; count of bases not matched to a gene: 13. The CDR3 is CSARDPASGSINNEQFF. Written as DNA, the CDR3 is TGCAGTGCTAGAGATCCTGCTAGCGGTAGTATAAACAATGAGCAGTTCTTC.

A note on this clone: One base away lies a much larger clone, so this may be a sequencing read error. CDR3 region: CACSVEGQGVKAFF. Written as DNA, the CDR3 is TGTGCCTGCAGCGTAGAGGGCCAGGGAGTGAAAGCTTTCTTT. This sequence joins TRBV9 and TRBJ1-1; tentatively, D is TRBD1 (5 bases). Germline CDR1 reads SGDLS; CDR2 reads YYNGEE. This CDR3 is built from 14 residues.

The CDR3 reads CASSVGGYSNQPQHF. CDR3 sequence (DNA): TGTGCCAGCAGCGTAGGGGGCTATAGCAATCAGCCCCAGCATTTT. This rearrangement joins TRBV9 to TRBJ1-5, with D tentatively TRBD1 (5 bases). Trimming removed 0 bases at V and 0 bases at J, with 7 bases between. The length of the CDR3 is 15 residues. Germline V CDR1 and CDR2: SGDLS, YYNGEE.

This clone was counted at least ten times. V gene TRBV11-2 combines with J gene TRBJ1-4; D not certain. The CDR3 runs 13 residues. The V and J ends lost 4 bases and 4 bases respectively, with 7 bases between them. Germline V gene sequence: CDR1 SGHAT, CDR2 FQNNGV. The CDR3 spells CASSSRLNEKLFF. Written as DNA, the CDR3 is TGTGCCAGCAGCTCCCGCCTTAATGAAAAACTGTTTTTT.